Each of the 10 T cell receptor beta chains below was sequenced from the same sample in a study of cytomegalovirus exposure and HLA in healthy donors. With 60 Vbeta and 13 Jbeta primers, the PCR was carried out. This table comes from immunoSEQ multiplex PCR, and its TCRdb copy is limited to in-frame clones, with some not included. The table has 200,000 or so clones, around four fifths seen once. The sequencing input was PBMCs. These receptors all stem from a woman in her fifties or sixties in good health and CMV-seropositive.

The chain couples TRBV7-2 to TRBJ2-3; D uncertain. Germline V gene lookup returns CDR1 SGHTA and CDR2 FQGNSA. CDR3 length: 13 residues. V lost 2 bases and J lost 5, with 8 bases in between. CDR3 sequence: CASSLTTVDTQYF. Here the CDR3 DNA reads TGTGCCAGCAGCTTAACCACAGTAGATACGCAGTATTTT.

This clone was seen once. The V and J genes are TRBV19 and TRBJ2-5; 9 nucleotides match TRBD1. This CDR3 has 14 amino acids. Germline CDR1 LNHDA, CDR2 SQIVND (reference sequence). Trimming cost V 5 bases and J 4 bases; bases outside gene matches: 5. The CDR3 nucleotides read TGTGCCAGTAGTTCGGGACAGGGTCCAGAGACCCAGTACTTC. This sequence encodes CASSSGQGPETQYF.

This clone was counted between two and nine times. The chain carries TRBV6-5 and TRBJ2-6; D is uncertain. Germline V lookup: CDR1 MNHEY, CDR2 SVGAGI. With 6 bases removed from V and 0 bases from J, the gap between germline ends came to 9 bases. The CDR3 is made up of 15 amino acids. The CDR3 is CASRPVRSGANVLTF. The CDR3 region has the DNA TGTGCCAGCAGGCCAGTCCGCTCTGGGGCCAACGTCCTGACTTTC.

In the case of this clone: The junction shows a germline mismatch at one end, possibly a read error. The CDR3 DNA reads TGTGTCATCAGGGACAGGGAGGGGGACTATGGCTACACCTTC. It translates to CVIRDREGDYGYTF. This chain uses TRBV10-3 with TRBJ1-2; 9 nucleotides agree with TRBD1. Germline-derived CDR1 and CDR2 are ENHRY and SYGVKD. The CDR3 is made up of 14 amino acids.

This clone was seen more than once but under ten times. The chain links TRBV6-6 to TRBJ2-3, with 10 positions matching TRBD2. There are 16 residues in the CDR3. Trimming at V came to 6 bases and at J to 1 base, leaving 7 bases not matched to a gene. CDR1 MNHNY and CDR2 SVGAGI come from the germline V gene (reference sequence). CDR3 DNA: TGTGCCAGCAGGGGGAGCGGGGGGGCGGGCACAGATACGCAGTATTTT. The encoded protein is CASRGSGGAGTDTQYF.

The CDR3 region is CASSRGASGEETQYF. DNA of the CDR3: TGCGCCAGCAGCCGCGGGGCTAGCGGGGAAGAGACCCAGTACTTC. This chain links TRBV5-1 with TRBJ2-5; the match to TRBD2 covers 9 bases. CDR1 SGHRS and CDR2 YFSETQ come from the germline V gene. Trimming at V came to 4 bases and at J to 3 bases, leaving 7 bases not matched to a gene. The CDR3 length is 15 residues.

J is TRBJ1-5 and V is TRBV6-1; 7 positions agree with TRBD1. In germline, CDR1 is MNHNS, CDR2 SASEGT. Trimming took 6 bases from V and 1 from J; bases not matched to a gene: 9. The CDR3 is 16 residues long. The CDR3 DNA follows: TGTGCCAGCAGGGAAAAAGGGGGCACCAGCAATCAGCCCCAGCATTTT. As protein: CASREKGGTSNQPQHF.

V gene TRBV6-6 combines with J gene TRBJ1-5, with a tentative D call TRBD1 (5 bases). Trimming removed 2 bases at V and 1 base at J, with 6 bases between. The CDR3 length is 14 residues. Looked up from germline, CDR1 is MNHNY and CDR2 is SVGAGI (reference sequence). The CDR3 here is CASSYDRSNQPQHF. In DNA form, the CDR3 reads TGTGCCAGCAGTTACGACAGAAGCAATCAGCCCCAGCATTTT.

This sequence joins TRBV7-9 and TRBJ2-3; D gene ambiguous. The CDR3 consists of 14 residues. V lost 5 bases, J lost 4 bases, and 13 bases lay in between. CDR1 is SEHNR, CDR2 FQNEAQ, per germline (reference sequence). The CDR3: CASSRTGSSDTQYF. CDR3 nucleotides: TGTGCCAGCAGCCGAACGGGTTCCTCAGATACGCAGTATTTT.

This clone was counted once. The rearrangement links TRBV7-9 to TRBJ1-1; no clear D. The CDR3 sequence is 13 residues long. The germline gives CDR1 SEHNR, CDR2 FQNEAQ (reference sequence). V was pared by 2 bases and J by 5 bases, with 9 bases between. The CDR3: CASSLRRETEAFF. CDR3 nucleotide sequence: TGTGCCAGCAGCTTAAGACGGGAAACTGAAGCTTTCTTT.